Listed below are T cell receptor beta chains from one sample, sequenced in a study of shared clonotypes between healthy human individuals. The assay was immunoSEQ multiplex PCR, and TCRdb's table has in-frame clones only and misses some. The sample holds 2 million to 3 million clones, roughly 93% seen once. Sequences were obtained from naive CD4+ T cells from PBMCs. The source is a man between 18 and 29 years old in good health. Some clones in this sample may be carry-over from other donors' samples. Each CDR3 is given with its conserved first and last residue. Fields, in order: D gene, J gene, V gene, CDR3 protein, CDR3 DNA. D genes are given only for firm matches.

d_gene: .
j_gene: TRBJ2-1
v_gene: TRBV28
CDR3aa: CASSVGSLDEQFF
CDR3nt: TGTGCCAGCAGTGTGGGTAGTCTGGACGAGCAGTTCTTC

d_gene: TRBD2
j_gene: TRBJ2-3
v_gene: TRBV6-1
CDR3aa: CASSEDRTSGRNTQYF
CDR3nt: TGTGCCAGCAGCGAAGATAGGACTAGCGGGAGGAATACGCAGTATTTT

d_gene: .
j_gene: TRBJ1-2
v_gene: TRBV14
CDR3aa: CASSQSVMYGYTF
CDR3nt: TGTGCCAGCAGCCAATCTGTGATGTATGGCTACACCTTC

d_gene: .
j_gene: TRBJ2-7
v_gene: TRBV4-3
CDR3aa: CASSQDLVGVSYEQYF
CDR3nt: TGCGCCAGCAGCCAAGATCTTGTCGGGGTCTCCTACGAGCAGTACTTC

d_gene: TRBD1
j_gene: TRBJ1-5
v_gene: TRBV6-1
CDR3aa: CASSPYGTGHQPQHF
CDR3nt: TGTGCCAGCAGTCCTTACGGGACAGGGCATCAGCCCCAGCATTTT

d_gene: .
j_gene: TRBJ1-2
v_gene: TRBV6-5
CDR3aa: CASSYSLRGRGYGYTF
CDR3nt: TGTGCCAGCAGTTACTCGTTAAGGGGCCGGGGCTATGGCTACACCTTC

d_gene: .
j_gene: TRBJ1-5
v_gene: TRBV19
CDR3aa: CASTPGGVTNQPQHF
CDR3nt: TGTGCCAGTACCCCCGGGGGAGTAACAAATCAGCCCCAGCATTTT

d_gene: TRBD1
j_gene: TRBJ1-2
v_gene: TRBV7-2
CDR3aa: CASRHVLRDRVGGYTF
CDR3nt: TGTGCCAGCAGACACGTCCTCCGGGACAGGGTCGGCGGCTACACCTTC

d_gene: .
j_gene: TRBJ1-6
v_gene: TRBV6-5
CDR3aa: CASSPTGSPNSPLHF
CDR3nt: TGTGCCAGCAGTCCGACAGGATCTCCGAATTCACCCCTCCACTTT

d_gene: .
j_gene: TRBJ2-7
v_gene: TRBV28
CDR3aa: CASSQRDVTYEQYF
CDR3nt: TGTGCCAGCAGCCAACGGGACGTCACCTACGAGCAGTACTTC